The T cell receptor (beta chain) under discussion was sequenced for a study of blood T cell repertoires in COVID-19. Study as a whole: Spain, Italy and the United States supplied samples that represented acute and convalescent COVID-19. From T cells, B-cell-depleted T cells, or PBMCs came the material, which was cDNA or gDNA.

This clone was seen only once. Germline values: CDR1 SGHVS, CDR2 FQNEAQ. CDR3 length: 17 amino acids. V was shortened by 2 bases and J by 0 bases, with 14 bases between the two germline ends. Seattle patients were enrolled during active infection and followed longitudinally. This table comes from immunoSEQ multiplex PCR, and its TCRdb copy is limited to in-frame clones, with some not included. The repertoire includes some 220,000 clones, 82% of them detected once, and roughly 5.1% sits in the top ten. The sequenced material came from peripheral blood. The TCR originated in a woman in her 70s with COVID-19, enrolled during active disease. This chain uses TRBV7-8 with TRBJ2-1; tentatively, D is TRBD2 (5 bases). CDR3 loop: CASSLQPRGSSYNEQFF. The CDR3 DNA follows: TGTGCCAGCAGCTTACAGCCCCGGGGAAGCTCCTACAATGAGCAGTTCTTC.